This is a list of T cell receptor beta chains from one sample in a study of vaccination and CD4 T cells after COVID-19. Their specific antigens are unknown. TCRdb recomputed calls from the PCR reads with MiXCR, one row per CDR3 protein. The sample lists tens of thousands of distinct CDR3 sequences; approximately 32% were seen once. The source material was cultured CD4+ T cells from blood. These receptors were collected from a human donor with COVID-19. Each CDR3 is given with its conserved first and last residue. D genes are given only for firm matches. Clone size appears in some rows only: once, few, many, or a class for an expanded clone.

>few|-|TRBJ1-6|TRBV2
CASLQDRLNSPLHF
TGTGCCAGCCTTCAAGACAGGCTCAATTCACCCCTCCACTTT
>-|-|TRBJ1-6|TRBV4-3
CASSPNSGFNSPLHF
TGCGCCAGCAGCCCAAACTCAGGGTTTAATTCACCCCTCCACTTT
>-|-|TRBJ2-2|TRBV27
CASSLGVGELFF
TGTGCCAGCAGTTTGGGGGTCGGGGAGCTGTTTTTT
>-|-|TRBJ2-7|TRBV2
CASSGQRSEQYF
TGTGCCAGCAGTGGTCAACGGAGCGAGCAGTACTTC
>-|-|TRBJ2-7|TRBV7-2
CASSLGTKQYF
TGTGCCAGCAGCCTTGGGACAAAGCAGTACTTC
>medium-sized|TRBD1|TRBJ1-5|TRBV27
CASSPGEGQGWQPQHF
TGTGCCAGCAGCCCGGGTGAGGGACAGGGGTGGCAGCCCCAGCATTTT
>few|-|TRBJ1-6|TRBV6-5
CASSWQYDKWGYNSPLHF
TGTGCCAGCAGTTGGCAGTACGACAAGTGGGGGTATAATTCACCCCTCCACTTT
>few|-|TRBJ1-5|TRBV16
CASSPGGAVQHF
TGTGCCAGCAGCCCAGGCGGGGCGGTACAGCATTTT
>-|TRBD2|TRBJ2-1|TRBV6-1
CASSGGGADNNEQFF
TGTGCCAGCAGTGGCGGGGGGGCCGATAACAATGAGCAGTTCTTC
>-|-|TRBJ1-2|TRBV12-3/TRBV12-4
CASSLVGYGYTF
TGTGCCAGCAGTTTAGTGGGCTATGGCTACACCTTC
>-|-|TRBJ1-5|TRBV6-2/TRBV6-3
CASSYSGFYSNQPQHF
TGTGCCAGCAGTTACTCTGGGTTTTATAGCAATCAGCCCCAGCATTTT
>-|TRBD1|TRBJ2-3|TRBV20-1
CGAGGQGGRTDTQYF
TGCGGTGCAGGGGGACAGGGGGGGCGAACAGATACGCAGTATTTT
>few|TRBD1|TRBJ2-5|TRBV10-3
CAISAGGASQKETQYF
TGTGCCATCAGTGCAGGGGGAGCTAGCCAGAAGGAGACCCAGTACTTC
>-|TRBD2|TRBJ2-4|TRBV11-2
CASSTTSGGNIQYF
TGTGCCAGCAGCACTACTAGCGGGGGGAACATTCAGTACTTC
>few|-|TRBJ1-5|TRBV20-1
CSATGAGRQPQHF
TGCAGTGCCACCGGGGCAGGAAGGCAGCCCCAGCATTTT
>-|-|TRBJ1-2|TRBV12-3/TRBV12-4
CASKYMVNYGYTF
TGTGCCAGCAAATACATGGTTAACTATGGCTACACCTTC
>-|-|TRBJ2-3|TRBV5-1
CASSRTGRADTQYF
TGCGCCAGCAGCCGTACAGGGAGGGCAGATACGCAGTATTTT
>few|-|TRBJ2-5|TRBV28
CASSKGTKAQETQYF
TGTGCCAGCAGCAAGGGTACGAAGGCCCAAGAGACCCAGTACTTC
>few|-|TRBJ1-5|TRBV19
CASSQMGGYNQPQHF
TGTGCCAGTAGCCAGATGGGAGGTTACAATCAGCCCCAGCATTTT
>-|TRBD2|TRBJ2-7|TRBV6-2/TRBV6-3
CASGPSGGARNEQYF
TGTGCCAGCGGACCAAGCGGGGGGGCTCGGAACGAGCAGTACTTC
>-|-|TRBJ2-2|TRBV27
CASSLRGRGTGELFF
TGTGCCAGCAGTTTACGGGGTCGGGGCACCGGGGAGCTGTTTTTT
>-|-|TRBJ1-2|TRBV5-1
CASSLGTEHGYTF
TGCGCCAGCAGCTTGGGGACAGAGCATGGCTACACCTTC
>-|TRBD1|TRBJ1-5|TRBV19
CASSITDRSNQPQHF
TGTGCCAGTAGTATTACGGACAGGAGCAATCAGCCCCAGCATTTT
>-|-|TRBJ1-1|TRBV7-9
CASSPAAGAEAFF
TGTGCCAGCAGCCCCGCGGCGGGGGCTGAAGCTTTCTTT
>-|-|TRBJ2-3|TRBV5-1
CASSYGGPTDTQYF
TGCGCCAGCAGCTACGGGGGCCCCACAGATACGCAGTATTTT
>-|-|TRBJ1-1|TRBV30
CAWSVRGTEAFF
TGTGCCTGGAGTGTACGCGGTACTGAAGCTTTCTTT
>-|-|TRBJ1-5|TRBV5-5
CASSPNGQKNQPQHF
TGTGCCAGCAGCCCTAATGGACAGAAGAATCAGCCCCAGCATTTT
>-|TRBD1|TRBJ1-6|TRBV6-1
CASSEGQGHNSPLHF
TGTGCCAGCAGTGAAGGACAGGGACATAATTCACCCCTCCACTTT
>-|-|TRBJ1-6|TRBV7-2
CASHNINLPLHF
TGTGCCAGCCACAATATAAATTTACCCCTCCACTTT
>-|TRBD1|TRBJ2-7|TRBV10-3
CAISGTQGYGSYEQYF
TGTGCCATCAGTGGGACACAGGGGTACGGCTCCTACGAGCAGTACTTC
>few|-|TRBJ1-1|TRBV20-1
CSASSDLNTEAFF
TGCAGTGCCAGCTCGGACCTGAACACTGAAGCTTTCTTT
>few|-|TRBJ1-5|TRBV25-1
CASSPPTPLAPQHF
TGTGCCAGCAGTCCACCCACACCTTTAGCGCCCCAGCATTTT
>-|-|TRBJ1-2|TRBV19
CVSRPDLLNYGYTF
TGTGTCAGTAGGCCGGACCTCTTAAACTATGGCTACACCTTC
>few|-|TRBJ1-1|TRBV12-3/TRBV12-4
CASSLESSTEAFF
TGTGCCAGCAGCCTCGAGTCCTCCACTGAAGCTTTCTTT
>-|TRBD1|TRBJ1-2|TRBV5-1
CASSPTGVAYGYTF
TGCGCCAGCAGCCCAACAGGGGTGGCCTATGGCTACACCTTC
>-|-|TRBJ2-7|TRBV20-1
CSARDPPEESSSYEQYF
TGCAGTGCTAGAGATCCGCCCGAGGAATCCAGCTCCTACGAGCAGTACTTC
>once|-|TRBJ1-1|TRBV5-4
CASSLDTQVNTEAFF
TGTGCCAGCAGCTTGGATACACAGGTGAACACTGAAGCTTTCTTT